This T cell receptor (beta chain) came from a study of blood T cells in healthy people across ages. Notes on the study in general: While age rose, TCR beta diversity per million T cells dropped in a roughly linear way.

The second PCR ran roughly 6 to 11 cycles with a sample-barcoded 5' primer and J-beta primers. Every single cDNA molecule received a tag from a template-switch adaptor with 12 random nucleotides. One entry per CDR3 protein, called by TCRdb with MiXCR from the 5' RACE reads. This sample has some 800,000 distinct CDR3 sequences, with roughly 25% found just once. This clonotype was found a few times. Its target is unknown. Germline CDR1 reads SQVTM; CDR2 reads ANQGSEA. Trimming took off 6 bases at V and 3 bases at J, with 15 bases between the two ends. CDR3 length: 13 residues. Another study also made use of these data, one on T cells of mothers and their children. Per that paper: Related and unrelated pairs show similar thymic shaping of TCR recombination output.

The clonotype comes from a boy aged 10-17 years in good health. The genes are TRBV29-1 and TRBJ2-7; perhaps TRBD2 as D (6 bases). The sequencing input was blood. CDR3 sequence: CSVQVQGGYEQYF. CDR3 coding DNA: TGCAGCGTGCAAGTCCAGGGAGGCTACGAGCAGTACTTC.